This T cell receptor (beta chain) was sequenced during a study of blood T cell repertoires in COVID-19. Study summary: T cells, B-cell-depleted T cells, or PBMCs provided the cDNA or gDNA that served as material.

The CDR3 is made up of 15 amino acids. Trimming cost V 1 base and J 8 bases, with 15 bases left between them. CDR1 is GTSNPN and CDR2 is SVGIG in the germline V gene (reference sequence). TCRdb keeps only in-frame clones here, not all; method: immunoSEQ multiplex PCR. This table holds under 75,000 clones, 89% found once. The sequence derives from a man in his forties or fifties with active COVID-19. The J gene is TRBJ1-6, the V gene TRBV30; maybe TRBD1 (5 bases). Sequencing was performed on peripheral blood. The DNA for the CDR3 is TGTGCCTGGAGTGACCCGGGGCGGGGGGATTCACCCCTCCACTTT. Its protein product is CAWSDPGRGDSPLHF.